Listed below are T cell receptor beta chains from one sample, sequenced in a study of beta chain features in type 1 diabetes. The repertoire was sequenced with immunoSEQ multiplex PCR; TCRdb's copy has only in-frame clones and lacks some. The table shows fewer than 350,000 clones, with about 15% occurring only once. Material for sequencing was naive CD4+ T cells from blood. Receptor source: a man younger than 30 with type 1 diabetes. The CDR3 runs from the conserved cysteine through the conserved F or W. D genes are given only for firm matches. Rows give clone size only sometimes, using once, few, many, or a class for an expanded clone.

CDR3 protein,CDR3 DNA,V gene,D gene,J gene,CDR3 length,clone size
CASSLRQGVYSYEQYF,TGTGCCAGCAGTTTGCGACAGGGGGTTTACTCCTACGAGCAGTACTTC,TRBV27,TRBD1,TRBJ2-7,16,few
CASSERTGGSVNEQYF,TGTGCCAGCAGTGAACGGACAGGGGGCTCGGTAAACGAGCAGTACTTC,TRBV2,TRBD1,TRBJ2-7,16,few
CAWAGGFYEQYF,TGTGCCTGGGCAGGGGGCTTCTACGAGCAGTACTTC,TRBV30,TRBD1,TRBJ2-7,12,.
CASSATGEQFF,TGCGCCAGCAGCGCAACAGGGGAGCAGTTCTTC,TRBV5-1,.,TRBJ2-1,11,few
CASSGVYNEQFF,TGTGCCAGCAGTGGAGTCTACAATGAGCAGTTCTTC,TRBV28,.,TRBJ2-1,12,few
CASSLRGREAKNIQYF,TGTGCCAGCAGCTTGCGGGGTAGAGAGGCCAAAAACATTCAGTACTTC,TRBV7-6,.,TRBJ2-4,16,once
CASSVTSPGTAHNEQFF,TGTGCCAGCAGTGTGACTTCTCCCGGGACAGCGCACAATGAGCAGTTCTTC,TRBV28,TRBD1,TRBJ2-1,17,.
CASSQGIRVNTEAFF,TGTGCCAGCAGCCAAGGGATCAGGGTAAACACTGAAGCTTTCTTT,TRBV4-2,.,TRBJ1-1,15,.
CASSYGPNQETQYF,TGTGCCAGCAGTTACGGGCCTAACCAAGAGACCCAGTACTTC,TRBV6-5,.,TRBJ2-5,14,few
CASSSAGVALYNEQFF,TGCGCCAGCAGCTCAGCGGGAGTGGCCCTTTACAATGAGCAGTTCTTC,TRBV5-1,TRBD2,TRBJ2-1,16,.